The clone carrying this TCR beta chain has only one observation. Amplification used 60 Vbeta primers and 13 Jbeta primers. Some clones are missing from TCRdb's copy, which holds only in-frame ones; the method was immunoSEQ multiplex PCR. The sample yields over 150,000 clones, 75% seen once. The data were taken from a study of cytomegalovirus exposure and HLA in healthy donors. After removal of 6 bases from V and 4 bases from J, the junction contained 7 bases not matched to a gene. There are 17 residues in the CDR3. The germline V gene encodes CDR1 MNHEY and CDR2 SMNVEV (reference sequence). The sequence was obtained from a man aged 18-30 years in good health and CMV-seronegative. The V and J genes are TRBV27 and TRBJ2-2; 14 positions agree with TRBD2. The sample consisted of PBMCs. The CDR3 DNA is TGTGCCAGCAGACGAGGACTAGCGGGAGGCGTCACCGGGGAGCTGTTTTTT. This codes for CASRRGLAGGVTGELFF.